This T cell receptor (beta chain) comes out of a study of cytomegalovirus exposure and HLA in healthy donors. Whole-study findings and limits: The study flagged approximately 180 TCR beta chains as cytomegalovirus-associated. At a 0.05 false discovery rate, a later analysis found about 17,000 TCR beta sequences to be associated with HLA alleles.

This CDR3 is 15 amino acids long. Germline V lookup: CDR1 SGHAT, CDR2 FQNNGV. The V end was cut by 5 bases, the J end by 1 base, with 12 bases between. A word on this clone: Its target is unknown.

This PCR relied on a set of 60 Vbeta primers and 13 Jbeta primers. Only in-frame clones appear in the TCRdb table, and some are missing; sequencing was by immunoSEQ multiplex PCR. This sample has around 210,000 clones, with around 75% found just once. This chain uses TRBV11-2 with TRBJ1-5; D might be TRBD1 (5 bases). The sequenced sample consisted of PBMCs. This sequence was found in a male donor in good health and CMV-seropositive. This CDR3 reads CASSAGIDSNQPQHF. For the CDR3, the DNA is TGTGCCAGCAGCGCAGGGATTGACAGCAATCAGCCCCAGCATTTT.